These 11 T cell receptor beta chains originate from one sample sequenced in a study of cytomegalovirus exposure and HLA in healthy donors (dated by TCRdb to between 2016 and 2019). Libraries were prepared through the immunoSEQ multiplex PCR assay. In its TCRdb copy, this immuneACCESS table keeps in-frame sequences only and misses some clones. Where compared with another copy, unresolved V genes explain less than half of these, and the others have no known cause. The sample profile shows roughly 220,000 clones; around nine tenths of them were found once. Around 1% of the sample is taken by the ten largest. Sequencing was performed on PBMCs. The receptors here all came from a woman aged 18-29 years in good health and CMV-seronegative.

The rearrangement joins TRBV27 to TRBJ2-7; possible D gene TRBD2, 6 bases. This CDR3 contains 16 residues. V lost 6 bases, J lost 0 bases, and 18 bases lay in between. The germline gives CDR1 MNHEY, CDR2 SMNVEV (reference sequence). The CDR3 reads CASRPIPAGSSYEQYF. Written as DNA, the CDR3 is TGTGCCAGCAGGCCCATCCCGGCGGGGAGCTCCTACGAGCAGTACTTC.

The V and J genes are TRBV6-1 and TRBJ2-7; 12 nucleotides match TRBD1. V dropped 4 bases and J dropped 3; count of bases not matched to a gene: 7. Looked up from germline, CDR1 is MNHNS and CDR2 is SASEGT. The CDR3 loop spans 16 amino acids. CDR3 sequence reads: CASSGDRGQAFYEQYF. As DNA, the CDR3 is TGTGCCAGCAGTGGGGACAGGGGGCAAGCATTCTACGAGCAGTACTTC.

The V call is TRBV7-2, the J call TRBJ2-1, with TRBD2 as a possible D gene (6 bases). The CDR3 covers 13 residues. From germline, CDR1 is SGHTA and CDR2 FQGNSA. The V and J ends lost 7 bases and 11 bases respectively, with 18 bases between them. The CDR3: CASTNKGRRKQFF. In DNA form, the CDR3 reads TGTGCCAGCACCAATAAGGGGAGGCGGAAGCAGTTCTTC.

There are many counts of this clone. The CDR3 spells CASSLGTSNEKLFF. Here the CDR3 DNA reads TGTGCCAGCAGCTTGGGGACTAGTAATGAAAAACTGTTTTTT. This chain uses TRBV5-4 with TRBJ1-4; D is unresolved. The V end was cut by 0 bases, the J end by 4 bases, with 7 bases between. Germline CDR1 SGHNT, CDR2 YYREEE (reference sequence). CDR3 length equals 14 residues.

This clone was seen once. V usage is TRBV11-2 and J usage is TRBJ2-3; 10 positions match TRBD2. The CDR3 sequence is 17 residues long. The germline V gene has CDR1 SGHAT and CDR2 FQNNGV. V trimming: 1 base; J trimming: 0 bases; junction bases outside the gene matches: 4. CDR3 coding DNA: TGTGCCAGCAGCTTAGGATTACTAGCGGGAAGCACAGATACGCAGTATTTT. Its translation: CASSLGLLAGSTDTQYF.

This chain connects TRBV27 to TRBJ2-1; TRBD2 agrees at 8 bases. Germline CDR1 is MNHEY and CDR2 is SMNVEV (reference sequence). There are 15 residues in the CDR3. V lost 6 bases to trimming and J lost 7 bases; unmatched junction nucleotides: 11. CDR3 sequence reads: CASRLAGEPRNEQFF. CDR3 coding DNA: TGTGCCAGCAGGCTAGCGGGTGAGCCCAGGAATGAGCAGTTCTTC.

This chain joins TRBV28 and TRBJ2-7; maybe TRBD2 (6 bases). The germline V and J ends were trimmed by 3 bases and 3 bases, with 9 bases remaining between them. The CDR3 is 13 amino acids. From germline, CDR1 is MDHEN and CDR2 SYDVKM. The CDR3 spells CASSLGTFYEQYF. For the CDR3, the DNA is TGTGCCAGCAGTTTGGGGACTTTCTACGAGCAGTACTTC. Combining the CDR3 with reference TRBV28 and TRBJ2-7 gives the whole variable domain DVKVTQSSRYLVKRTGEKVFLECVQDMDHENMFWYRQDPGLGLRLIYFSYDVKMKEKGDIPEGYSVSREKKERFSLILESASTNQTSMYLCASSLGTFYEQYFGPGTRLTVT.

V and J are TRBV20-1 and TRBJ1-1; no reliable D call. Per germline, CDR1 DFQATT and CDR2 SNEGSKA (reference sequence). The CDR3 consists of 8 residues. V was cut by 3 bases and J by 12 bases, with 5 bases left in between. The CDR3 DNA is TGCAGTGCTAGTTATACTTTCTTT. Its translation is CSASYTFF.

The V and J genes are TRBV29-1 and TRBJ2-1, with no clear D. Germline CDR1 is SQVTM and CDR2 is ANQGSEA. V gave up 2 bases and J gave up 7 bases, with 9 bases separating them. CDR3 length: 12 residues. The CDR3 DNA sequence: TGCAGCGTTGAATTGGGCAGTAATGAGCAGTTCTTC. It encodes CSVELGSNEQFF.

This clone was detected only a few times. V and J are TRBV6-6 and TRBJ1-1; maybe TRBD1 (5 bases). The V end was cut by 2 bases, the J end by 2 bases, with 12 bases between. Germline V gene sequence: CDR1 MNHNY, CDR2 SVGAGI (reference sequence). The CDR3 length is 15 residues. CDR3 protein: CASSYGGASNTEAFF. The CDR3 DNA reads TGTGCCAGCAGTTACGGAGGGGCCTCAAACACTGAAGCTTTCTTT.

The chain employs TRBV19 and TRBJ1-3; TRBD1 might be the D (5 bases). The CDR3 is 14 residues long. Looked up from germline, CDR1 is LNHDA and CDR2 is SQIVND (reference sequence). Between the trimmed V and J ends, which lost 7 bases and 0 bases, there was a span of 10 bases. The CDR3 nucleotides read TGTGCCAGTACGGACATCATCTCTGGAAACACCATATATTTT. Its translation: CASTDIISGNTIYF.